This is a list of T cell receptor beta chains from one sample in a study of OX40 agonist ivuxolimab in advanced cancers. The protocol was immunoSEQ multiplex PCR, while the TCRdb copy is restricted to in-frame clones and leaves out a portion. The table shows approximately 74,000 clones, with around 80% occurring only once. The sequencing used CD4+ or CD8+ T cells sorted from blood, collected in a trial of the OX40 agonist ivuxolimab. Source of these receptors: an adult with an advanced solid tumor such as melanoma, head and neck, liver or kidney cancer. Each CDR3 is given with its conserved first and last residue. The D gene is left open where the match is weak. Size tells how often a clone was seen (once, few, many) or the class of an expanded clone, and some rows leave it out.

v_gene	d_gene	j_gene	abundance	CDR3aa	CDR3nt
TRBV7-8	NA	TRBJ1-3	NA	CASSLRAINSGNTIYF	TGTGCCAGCAGCTTAAGGGCCATAAACTCTGGAAACACCATATATTTT
TRBV7-2	TRBD2	TRBJ2-1	NA	CASSLARGASGRNEQFF	TGTGCCAGCAGCTTAGCCCGAGGGGCTAGCGGGAGGAATGAGCAGTTCTTC
TRBV7-9	TRBD2	TRBJ2-3	NA	CASSLIASGAGDTQYF	TGTGCCAGCAGCTTAATAGCTAGCGGGGCAGGAGATACGCAGTATTTT
TRBV7-9	NA	TRBJ2-5	NA	CASSERGGLETQYF	TGTGCCAGCAGCGAAAGGGGGGGGCTAGAGACCCAGTACTTC
TRBV6-6	NA	TRBJ1-5	NA	CASSSSREGNQPQHF	TGTGCCAGCAGCAGCTCCCGGGAGGGCAATCAGCCCCAGCATTTT
TRBV18	TRBD1	TRBJ2-7	NA	CASSPNDRGAALSSYEQYF	TGTGCCAGCTCACCAAATGACAGGGGTGCAGCCTTAAGCTCCTACGAGCAGTACTTC
TRBV9	NA	TRBJ2-1	NA	CASSVDGELLDNEQFF	TGTGCCAGCAGCGTAGATGGGGAACTACTCGACAATGAGCAGTTCTTC
TRBV7-9	NA	TRBJ2-2	NA	CASNGAGELFF	TGTGCCAGCAACGGGGCCGGGGAGCTGTTTTTT
TRBV29-1	NA	TRBJ2-1	NA	CSGRDSSYNEQFF	TGCAGCGGGCGGGACAGCTCCTACAATGAGCAGTTCTTC
TRBV7-9	TRBD1	TRBJ2-3	NA	CASSPGQGARDTQYF	TGTGCCAGCAGCCCGGGACAGGGGGCGCGTGATACGCAGTATTTT
TRBV2	NA	TRBJ1-2	few	CASSVWGSRGYTF	TGTGCCAGCAGTGTTTGGGGGAGCCGTGGCTACACCTTC
TRBV28	NA	TRBJ2-7	once	CASSSDWVEQYF	TGTGCCAGCAGCTCGGACTGGGTAGAGCAGTACTTC
TRBV4-1	NA	TRBJ2-3	NA	CASSQEGRVQYF	TGCGCCAGCAGCCAAGAGGGCCGTGTGCAGTATTTT
TRBV7-9	TRBD2	TRBJ2-5	NA	CASSLGVSSGEETQYF	TGTGCCAGCAGCTTAGGGGTGTCTAGCGGGGAAGAGACCCAGTACTTC
TRBV2	NA	TRBJ1-1	once	CASSEKDVSSEAFF	TGTGCCAGCAGTGAAAAGGACGTATCCTCCGAAGCTTTCTTT
TRBV6-6	NA	TRBJ1-2	NA	CASSYSTGHRSYTF	TGTGCCAGCAGTTACTCGACGGGACACCGAAGCTACACCTTC
TRBV4-2	NA	TRBJ2-5	NA	CASSQPASQETQYF	TGTGCCAGCAGCCAACCGGCTAGCCAAGAGACCCAGTACTTC
TRBV2	NA	TRBJ2-4	NA	CASTPGPQGGNIQYF	TGTGCCAGCACTCCCGGGCCCCAAGGGGGAAACATTCAGTACTTC
TRBV5-1	NA	TRBJ1-1	NA	CASRRSGAETEAFF	TGCGCCAGCAGACGATCCGGGGCCGAAACTGAAGCTTTCTTT
TRBV7-2	NA	TRBJ2-5	NA	CASSRRLRGSETQYF	TGTGCCAGCAGCCGACGCCTCCGGGGGTCAGAGACCCAGTACTTC
TRBV7-9	NA	TRBJ1-5	NA	CASSGAGFSNQPQHF	TGTGCCAGCAGCGGGGCAGGGTTTAGCAATCAGCCCCAGCATTTT
TRBV6-1	NA	TRBJ2-7	NA	CASSEARSYEQYF	TGTGCCAGCAGTGAAGCGCGATCCTACGAGCAGTACTTC
TRBV6-5	NA	TRBJ1-1	NA	CASSLNGVGTEAFF	TGTGCCAGCAGTTTAAATGGAGTGGGCACTGAAGCTTTCTTT
TRBV28	NA	TRBJ1-2	NA	CASSLNRFYGYTF	TGTGCCAGCAGTTTAAACAGGTTCTATGGCTACACCTTC
TRBV13	NA	TRBJ1-6	NA	CASSLEGEGSSPLHF	TGTGCCAGCAGCTTAGAGGGGGAAGGTAGTTCACCCCTCCACTTT
TRBV7-2	NA	TRBJ2-1	few	CASRSPGSSYNEQFF	TGTGCCAGCAGGTCTCCGGGGAGCTCCTACAATGAGCAGTTCTTC
TRBV6-1	NA	TRBJ2-7	NA	CASKKQGPSSYEQYF	TGTGCCAGCAAAAAACAGGGTCCTAGCTCCTACGAGCAGTACTTC
TRBV20-1	NA	TRBJ2-7	once	CSAPKTHEQYF	TGCAGTGCCCCTAAGACCCACGAGCAGTACTTC
TRBV28	NA	TRBJ1-5	NA	CASSPHRATNQPQHF	TGTGCCAGCAGTCCCCACAGGGCCACCAATCAGCCCCAGCATTTT
TRBV5-1	NA	TRBJ2-5	NA	CASSPLANIQETQYF	TGCGCCAGCAGCCCCCTAGCGAACATCCAAGAGACCCAGTACTTC
TRBV7-6	NA	TRBJ1-3	NA	CASVPSLSSGNTIYF	TGTGCCAGCGTGCCCAGCTTGTCCTCTGGAAACACCATATATTTT
TRBV2	TRBD2	TRBJ2-3	NA	CASSGSGRADTQYF	TGTGCCAGCAGTGGGAGCGGGAGGGCAGATACGCAGTATTTT
TRBV6-1	NA	TRBJ2-3	NA	CASSPRRSTTDTQYF	TGTGCCAGCAGCCCAAGGAGGAGTACCACAGATACGCAGTATTTT
TRBV4-1	NA	TRBJ2-2	NA	CASSQEWGTGELFF	TGCGCCAGCAGCCAAGAATGGGGGACCGGGGAGCTGTTTTTT
TRBV28	TRBD1	TRBJ1-4	NA	CASSLWRGQGEKLFF	TGTGCCAGCAGTTTATGGAGGGGGCAAGGTGAAAAACTGTTTTTT
TRBV2	NA	TRBJ1-1	NA	CASRHPGLKTEAFF	TGTGCCAGCAGGCACCCGGGCCTAAAAACTGAAGCTTTCTTT
TRBV6-5	TRBD1	TRBJ1-2	NA	CASSSGQGYGYTF	TGTGCCAGCAGTTCGGGACAGGGGTATGGCTACACCTTC
TRBV18	NA	TRBJ2-7	NA	CASSPSGAGESEQYF	TGTGCCAGCTCACCATCGGGAGCGGGTGAAAGTGAGCAGTACTTC
TRBV4-2	NA	TRBJ1-1	NA	CASLSHGRTEAFF	TGTGCCAGCTTGTCACACGGGCGGACTGAAGCTTTCTTT
TRBV7-9	NA	TRBJ2-6	NA	CASSSRDIFSGANVLTF	TGTGCCAGCAGCTCTCGGGACATATTTTCTGGGGCCAACGTCCTGACTTTC
TRBV7-2	NA	TRBJ2-3	NA	CASSARAALEGDTQYF	TGTGCCAGCAGCGCCCGAGCGGCTTTGGAAGGAGATACGCAGTATTTT
TRBV5-1	NA	TRBJ2-3	once	CASSFSDSGDTQYF	TGCGCCAGCAGCTTTAGCGACTCTGGCGATACGCAGTATTTT
TRBV5-1	TRBD2	TRBJ2-1	NA	CASSLTSVGNEQFF	TGCGCCAGCAGCTTGACTAGCGTGGGCAATGAGCAGTTCTTC
TRBV6-6	TRBD2	TRBJ2-2	few	CASRGTSGTGGELFF	TGTGCCAGCAGAGGGACTAGCGGGACCGGCGGGGAGCTGTTTTTT
TRBV6-1	TRBD1	TRBJ1-2	NA	CASSELGQGFYGYTF	TGTGCCAGCAGTGAACTGGGACAGGGGTTCTATGGCTACACCTTC
TRBV19	NA	TRBJ1-5	medium-sized	CASSIVNSNQPQHF	TGTGCCAGTAGTATTGTCAATAGCAATCAGCCCCAGCATTTT
TRBV5-4	NA	TRBJ2-1	NA	CASSLVDYNEQFF	TGTGCCAGCAGCTTGGTGGACTACAATGAGCAGTTCTTC
TRBV6-1	NA	TRBJ2-3	NA	CASSDAGAEGADTQYF	TGTGCCAGCAGTGACGCTGGAGCGGAAGGAGCAGATACGCAGTATTTT
TRBV5-1	TRBD1	TRBJ1-1	NA	CASSWGAGQGIIGEAFF	TGCGCCAGCAGCTGGGGTGCGGGACAGGGTATAATTGGGGAAGCTTTCTTT
TRBV5-6	NA	TRBJ1-2	NA	CASSLNRVAYGYTF	TGTGCCAGCAGCTTGAACAGGGTGGCCTATGGCTACACCTTC
TRBV5-8	NA	TRBJ2-7	NA	CASSTRGLGIVAYEQYF	TGTGCCAGCAGCACCAGGGGATTGGGTATTGTAGCCTACGAGCAGTACTTC
TRBV10-3	TRBD1	TRBJ2-2	NA	CASNTGAVNTGELFF	TGTGCCTCTAATACAGGGGCGGTTAACACCGGGGAGCTGTTTTTT
TRBV4-1	TRBD2	TRBJ2-1	NA	CASSQENGGGALSGEQFF	TGCGCCAGCAGCCAAGAAAATGGCGGGGGGGCCCTTAGCGGGGAGCAGTTCTTC
TRBV6-5	NA	TRBJ1-1	NA	CASSSPPARKAFF	TGTGCCAGCAGTTCCCCCCCGGCCCGAAAAGCTTTCTTT